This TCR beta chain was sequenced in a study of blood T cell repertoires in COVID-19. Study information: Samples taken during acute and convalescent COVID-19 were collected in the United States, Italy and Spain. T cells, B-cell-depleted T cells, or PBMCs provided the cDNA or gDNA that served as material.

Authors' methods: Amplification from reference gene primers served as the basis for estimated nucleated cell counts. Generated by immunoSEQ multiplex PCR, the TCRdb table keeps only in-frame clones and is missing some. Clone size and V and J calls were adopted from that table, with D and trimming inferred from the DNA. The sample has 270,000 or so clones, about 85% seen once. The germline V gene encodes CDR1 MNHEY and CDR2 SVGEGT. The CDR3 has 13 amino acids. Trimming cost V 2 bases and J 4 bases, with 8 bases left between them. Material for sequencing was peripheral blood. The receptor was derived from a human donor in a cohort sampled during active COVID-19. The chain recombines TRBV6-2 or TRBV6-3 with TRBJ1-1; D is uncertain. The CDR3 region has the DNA TGTGCCAGCAGTTACCCCCGCGTCACTGAAGCTTTCTTT. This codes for CASSYPRVTEAFF.